This entry describes one TCR beta chain. This sample is part of a study of blood T cell repertoires in COVID-19. At the level of the study: Specimens from acute and convalescent COVID-19 originated in the United States, Italy and Spain. T cells, B-cell-depleted T cells, or PBMCs provided the cDNA or gDNA that served as material.

Study processing details: Amplification from reference gene primers served as the basis for estimated nucleated cell counts. Sequencing was performed with immunoSEQ multiplex PCR; in TCRdb, only in-frame clones are kept and a portion is missing. V, J and clone size derive from that table, while D and trimming were established from the DNA sequence. The data contain roughly 480,000 clones, approximately 92% of them singletons. Seattle's cohort entered during active infection and was followed longitudinally. The ends were cut back, 5 bases at V and 0 bases at J, with 17 bases in the middle. Germline V CDR1 and CDR2: SGHVS, FNYEAQ. CDR3 length equals 17 residues.

The receptor's source is a man between 18 and 35 years old with COVID-19, enrolled during active disease. The chain carries TRBV7-6 and TRBJ1-3, with D possibly being TRBD1 (5 bases). Material for sequencing was peripheral blood. CDR3 loop: CASSPGTAGNSGNTIYF. CDR3 nucleotide sequence: TGTGCCAGCAGCCCAGGGACCGCGGGAAACTCTGGAAACACCATATATTTT.